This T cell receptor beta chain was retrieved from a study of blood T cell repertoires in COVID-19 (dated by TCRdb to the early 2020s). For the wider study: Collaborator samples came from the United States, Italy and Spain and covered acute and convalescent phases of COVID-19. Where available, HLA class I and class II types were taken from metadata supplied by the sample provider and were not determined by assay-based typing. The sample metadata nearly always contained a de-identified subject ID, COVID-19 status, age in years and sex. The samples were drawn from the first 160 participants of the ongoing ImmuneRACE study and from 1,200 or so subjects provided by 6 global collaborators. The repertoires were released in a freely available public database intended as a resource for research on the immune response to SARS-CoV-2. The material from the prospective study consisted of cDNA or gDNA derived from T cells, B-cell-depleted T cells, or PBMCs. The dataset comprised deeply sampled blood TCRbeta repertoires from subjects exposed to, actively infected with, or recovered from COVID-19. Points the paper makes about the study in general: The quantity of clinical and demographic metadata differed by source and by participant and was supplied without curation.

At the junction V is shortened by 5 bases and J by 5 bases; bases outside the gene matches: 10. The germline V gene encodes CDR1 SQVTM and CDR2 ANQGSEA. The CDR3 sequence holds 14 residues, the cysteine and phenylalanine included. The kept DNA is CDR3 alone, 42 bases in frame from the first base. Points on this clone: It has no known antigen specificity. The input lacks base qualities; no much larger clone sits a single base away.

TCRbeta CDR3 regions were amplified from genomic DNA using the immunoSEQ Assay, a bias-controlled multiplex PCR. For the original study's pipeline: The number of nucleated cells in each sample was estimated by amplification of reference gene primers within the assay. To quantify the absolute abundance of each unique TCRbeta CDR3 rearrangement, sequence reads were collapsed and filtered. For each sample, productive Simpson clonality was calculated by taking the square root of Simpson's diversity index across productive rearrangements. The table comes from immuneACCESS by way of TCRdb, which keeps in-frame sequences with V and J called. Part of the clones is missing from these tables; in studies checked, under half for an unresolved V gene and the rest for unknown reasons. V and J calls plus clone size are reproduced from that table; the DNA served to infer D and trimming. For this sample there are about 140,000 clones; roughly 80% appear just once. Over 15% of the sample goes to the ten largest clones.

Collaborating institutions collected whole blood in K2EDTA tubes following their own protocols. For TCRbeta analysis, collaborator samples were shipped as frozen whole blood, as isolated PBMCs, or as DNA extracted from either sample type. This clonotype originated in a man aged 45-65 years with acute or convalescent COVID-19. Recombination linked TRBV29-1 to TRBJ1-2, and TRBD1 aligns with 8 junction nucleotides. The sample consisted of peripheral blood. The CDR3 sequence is CSVIRQGLGYGYTF. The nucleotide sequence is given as TGCAGCGTTATCAGACAGGGGTTGGGGTATGGCTACACCTTC.